This T cell receptor (beta chain) is from a study of blood T cell repertoires in COVID-19. Study in general: T cells, B-cell-depleted T cells, or PBMCs provided the cDNA or gDNA that served as material.

Seattle enrolled patients during active infection and tracked them longitudinally. Trimming pared 0 bases from V and 8 bases from J, leaving 12 bases between. The germline CDR1 and CDR2 sequences are SGHRS and YFSETQ. CDR3 length: 13 amino acids. Per the authors' pipeline: Reference gene primer amplification in the assay estimated nucleated cell counts. Measured with immunoSEQ multiplex PCR; TCRdb has only the in-frame clones, and not every one. Clone size and the V and J calls come from that table; the DNA yielded D and trimming. The sample records around 460,000 clones, 70% to 90% being singletons. Material for sequencing was peripheral blood. This chain uses TRBV5-1 with TRBJ2-7, with D possibly being TRBD2 (5 bases). This receptor was taken from a man between 18 and 29 years old with COVID-19, enrolled during active disease. The CDR3 reads CASSLGQTTQQYF. DNA of the CDR3: TGCGCCAGCAGCTTGGGGCAGACTACGCAGCAGTACTTC.